The 5 T cell receptor beta chains presented below share a single source sample, sequenced in a study of T cell responses to AZD1222 COVID-19 vaccine. TCRdb's copy holds only in-frame clones and misses some; the assay was immunoSEQ multiplex PCR. The profile covers 59,000 or so clones, with 84% appearing a single time and roughly 10% taken by the ten largest. The material sequenced was peripheral blood, taken on day 0 of AZD1222 vaccination. These TCRs come from an adult in good health.

This clone was counted a few times. The chain is built from TRBV5-1 and TRBJ1-2; D call uncertain. From germline, CDR1 is SGHRS and CDR2 YFSETQ. V shed 4 bases and J shed 4 bases, with 17 bases lying between them. The CDR3 runs 15 residues. The CDR3 sequence is CASSLSERYGYGYTF. CDR3 coding DNA: TGCGCCAGCAGCCTCAGCGAGCGCTACGGCTATGGCTACACCTTC.

This rearrangement joins TRBV28 to TRBJ2-5, with TRBD1 matching over 7 bases. CDR3 length equals 15 residues. CDR1 and CDR2 from the germline V gene are MDHEN and SYDVKM. V shed 4 bases, J shed 1 base, and the junction held 6 bases outside the gene matches. The CDR3 nucleotides read TGTGCCAGCAGTTCGGGGACAGCCTTCCAAGAGACCCAGTACTTC. It is translated as CASSSGTAFQETQYF.

This chain uses TRBV19 with TRBJ1-5; 8 bases are shared with TRBD1. The CDR3 extends over 17 amino acids. CDR1 is LNHDA, CDR2 SQIVND, per germline (reference sequence). Germline trimming cut 3 bases from V and 1 base from J; bases unmatched to any gene: 8. Here the CDR3 reads CASSIGRGLRSNQPQHF. In DNA form, the CDR3 reads TGTGCCAGTAGTATCGGCAGGGGGCTAAGGAGCAATCAGCCCCAGCATTTT.

The chain has TRBV19 and TRBJ2-2, with 7 bases matching TRBD1. The CDR3 spans 16 residues. Germline lookup yields CDR1 LNHDA and CDR2 SQIVND (reference sequence). V trimming: 4 bases; J trimming: 1 base; junction bases outside the gene matches: 6. CDR3 amino acids: CASSTRNRGNTGELFF. The CDR3 bases are TGTGCCAGTAGTACCCGAAACAGGGGGAACACCGGGGAGCTGTTTTTT.

This chain joins TRBV2 and TRBJ2-5, with TRBD2 matching 16 bases. CDR3 size: 18 residues. Trimming removed 1 base from V and 4 bases from J; junction bases left unmatched: 6. The germline V gene has CDR1 SNHLY and CDR2 FYNNEI. This CDR3 is CASSEEGTSGRAGETQYF. CDR3 DNA: TGTGCCAGCAGTGAAGAGGGGACTAGCGGGAGGGCCGGAGAGACCCAGTACTTC.